This TCR beta chain is drawn from a study of T cells after yellow fever vaccination. Looking at the study overall: Where fractions had low cell numbers, libraries were prepared from them with the SMART-Seq v4 Ultra Low Input RNA kit. Findings of the study overall: Post-booster repertoires contained most primary-vaccination clones again (roughly 96% CD4, 88% CD8).

The CDR3 is 18 residues long. CDR1 is SGHAT, CDR2 FQNNGV, per germline. Trimming at V came to 2 bases and at J to 6 bases, leaving 13 bases not matched to a gene. The TCR cDNA carried a universal primer site and UMIs from 5'RACE template switching. TCRdb analysed the 5' RACE reads with MiXCR anew, one entry per CDR3 protein. Of 500,000 to 700,000 distinct CDR3 sequences in the sample, roughly a fifth were seen once. As regards this clonotype: Its antigen is not known.

This TCR was recovered from a man aged 25 to 45 who received the YFV17D yellow fever vaccine. The rearrangement uses TRBV11-2 and TRBJ2-7; 13 bases line up with TRBD2. This material consisted of PBMCs, taken 15 days after the yellow fever booster vaccination. Here the CDR3 reads CASSLSPQLAGGRSEQYF. The CDR3 DNA sequence: TGTGCCAGCAGCTTAAGCCCACAACTAGCGGGAGGGCGGTCCGAGCAGTACTTC.